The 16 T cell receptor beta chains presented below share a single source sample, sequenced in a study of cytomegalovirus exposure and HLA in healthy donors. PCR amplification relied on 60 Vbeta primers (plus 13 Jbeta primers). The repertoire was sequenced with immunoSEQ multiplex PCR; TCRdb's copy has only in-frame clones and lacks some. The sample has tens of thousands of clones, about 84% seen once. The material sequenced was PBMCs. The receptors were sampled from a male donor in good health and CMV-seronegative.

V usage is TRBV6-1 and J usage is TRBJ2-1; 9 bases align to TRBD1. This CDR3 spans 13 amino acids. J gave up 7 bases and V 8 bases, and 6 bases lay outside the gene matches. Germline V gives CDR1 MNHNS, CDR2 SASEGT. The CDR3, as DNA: TGTGCCAGCCCGGGACAGGGATTGAATGAGCAGTTCTTC. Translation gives CASPGQGLNEQFF.

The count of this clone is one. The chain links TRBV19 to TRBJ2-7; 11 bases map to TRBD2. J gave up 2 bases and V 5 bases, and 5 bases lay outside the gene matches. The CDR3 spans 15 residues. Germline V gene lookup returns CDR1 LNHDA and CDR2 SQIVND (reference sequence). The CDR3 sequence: CASSQLAGDPYEQYF. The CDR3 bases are TGTGCCAGTAGTCAACTAGCGGGGGACCCCTACGAGCAGTACTTC.

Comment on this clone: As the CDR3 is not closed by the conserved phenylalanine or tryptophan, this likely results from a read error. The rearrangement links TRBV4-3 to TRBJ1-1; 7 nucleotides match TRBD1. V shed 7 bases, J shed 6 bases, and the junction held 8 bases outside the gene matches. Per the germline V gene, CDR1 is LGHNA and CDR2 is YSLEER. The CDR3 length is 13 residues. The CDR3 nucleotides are TGCGCCAGCAAGGAACAGGGGAGTGCTGAAGCTTTCCTT. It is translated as CASKEQGSAEAFL.

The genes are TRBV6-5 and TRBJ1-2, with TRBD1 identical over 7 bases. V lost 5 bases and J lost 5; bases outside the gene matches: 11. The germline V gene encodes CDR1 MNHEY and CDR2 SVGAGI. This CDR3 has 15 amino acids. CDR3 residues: CASSRAGTALYGYTF. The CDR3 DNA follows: TGTGCCAGCAGTAGGGCGGGGACAGCGCTTTATGGCTACACCTTC.

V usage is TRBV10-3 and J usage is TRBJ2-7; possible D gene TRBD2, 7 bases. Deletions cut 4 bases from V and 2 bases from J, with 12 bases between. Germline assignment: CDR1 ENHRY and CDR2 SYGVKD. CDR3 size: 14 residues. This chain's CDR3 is CAISAGGSTYEQYF. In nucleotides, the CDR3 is TGTGCCATCAGTGCGGGGGGCTCGACCTACGAGCAGTACTTC.

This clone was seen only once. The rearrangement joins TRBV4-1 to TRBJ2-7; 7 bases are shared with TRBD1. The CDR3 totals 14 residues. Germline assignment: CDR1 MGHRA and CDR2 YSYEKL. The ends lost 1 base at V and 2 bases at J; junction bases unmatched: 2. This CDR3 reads CASSQGQGAYEQYF. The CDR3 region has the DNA TGCGCCAGCAGCCAAGGACAGGGAGCCTACGAGCAGTACTTC.

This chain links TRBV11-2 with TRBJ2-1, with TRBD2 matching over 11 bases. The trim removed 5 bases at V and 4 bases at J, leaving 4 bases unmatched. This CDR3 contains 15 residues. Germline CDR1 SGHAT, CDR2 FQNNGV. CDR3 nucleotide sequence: TGTGCCAGCAGCCCTGGGACTAGCGGATACAATGAGCAGTTCTTC. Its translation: CASSPGTSGYNEQFF.

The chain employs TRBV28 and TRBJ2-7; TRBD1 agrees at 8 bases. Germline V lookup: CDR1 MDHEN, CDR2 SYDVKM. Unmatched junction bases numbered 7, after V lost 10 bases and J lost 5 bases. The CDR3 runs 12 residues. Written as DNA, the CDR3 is TGTGCCATCTCCAGGGGGCACAACGAGCAGTACTTC. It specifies CAISRGHNEQYF.

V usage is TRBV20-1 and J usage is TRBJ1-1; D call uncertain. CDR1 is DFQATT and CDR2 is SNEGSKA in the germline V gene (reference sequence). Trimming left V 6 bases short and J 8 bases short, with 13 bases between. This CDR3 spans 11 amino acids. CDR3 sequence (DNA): TGCAGTGCGGCCCCTCGGGAGGAAGCTTTCTTT. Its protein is CSAAPREEAFF.

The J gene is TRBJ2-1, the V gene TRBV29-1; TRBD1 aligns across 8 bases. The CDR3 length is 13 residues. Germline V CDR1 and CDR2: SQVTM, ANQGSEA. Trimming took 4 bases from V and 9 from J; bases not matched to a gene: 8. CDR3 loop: CSVVRQGAGEQFF. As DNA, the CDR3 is TGCAGCGTTGTGAGGCAGGGGGCAGGTGAGCAGTTCTTC.

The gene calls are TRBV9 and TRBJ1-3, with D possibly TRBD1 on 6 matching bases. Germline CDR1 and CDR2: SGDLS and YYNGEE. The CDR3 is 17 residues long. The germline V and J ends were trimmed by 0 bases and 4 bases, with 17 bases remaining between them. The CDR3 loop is CASSVGSGHSSGNTIYF. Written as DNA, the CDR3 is TGTGCCAGCAGCGTAGGCTCGGGACATTCGTCAGGAAACACCATATATTTT.

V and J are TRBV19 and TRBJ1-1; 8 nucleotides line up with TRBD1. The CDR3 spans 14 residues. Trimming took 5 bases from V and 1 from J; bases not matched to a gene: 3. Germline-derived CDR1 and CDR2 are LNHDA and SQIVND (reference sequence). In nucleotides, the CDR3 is TGTGCCAGTAGTGGAGGACAGGGGAACACTGAAGCTTTCTTT. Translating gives CASSGGQGNTEAFF.

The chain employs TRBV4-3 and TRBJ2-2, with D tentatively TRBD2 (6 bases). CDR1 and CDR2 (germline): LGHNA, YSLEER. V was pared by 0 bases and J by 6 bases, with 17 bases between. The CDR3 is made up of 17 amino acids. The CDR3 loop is CASSQDHAGRTAGELFF. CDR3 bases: TGCGCCAGCAGCCAAGATCATGCGGGGCGGACCGCCGGGGAGCTGTTTTTT.

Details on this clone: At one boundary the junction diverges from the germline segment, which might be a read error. The CDR3 spells CSSSLAVAGPAKNIQYF. As DNA, the CDR3 is TGTTCCAGCAGCTTAGCGGTAGCGGGCCCAGCCAAAAACATTCAGTACTTC. This chain joins TRBV7-9 and TRBJ2-4; 7 bases match TRBD2. CDR3 size: 17 residues. Germline values: CDR1 SEHNR, CDR2 FQNEAQ (reference sequence). Using reference TRBV7-9 and TRBJ2-4 for the parts outside the CDR3, the full variable domain is DTGVSQNPRHKITKRGQNVTFRCDPISEHNRLYWYRQTLGQGPEFLTYFQNEAQLEKSRLLSDRFSAERPKGSFSTLEIQRTEQGDSAMYLCSSSLAVAGPAKNIQYFGAGTRLSVL.

CDR3 sequence reads: CASSITLNQPQHF. As DNA, the CDR3 is TGTGCCAGTAGTATAACTCTTAATCAGCCCCAGCATTTT. The genes are TRBV19 and TRBJ1-5; no definite D call. In germline, CDR1 is LNHDA, CDR2 SQIVND (reference sequence). There are 13 residues in the CDR3. Trimming pared 2 bases from V and 4 bases from J, leaving 6 bases between.

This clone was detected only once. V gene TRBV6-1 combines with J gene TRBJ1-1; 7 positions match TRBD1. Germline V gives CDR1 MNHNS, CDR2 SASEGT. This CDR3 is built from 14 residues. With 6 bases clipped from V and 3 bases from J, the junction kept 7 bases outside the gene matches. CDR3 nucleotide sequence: TGTGCCAGCAGCGAGGGGCAGGGGGACACTGAAGCTTTCTTT. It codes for CASSEGQGDTEAFF.